Listed below are T cell receptor beta chains from one sample, sequenced in a study of beta chain features in type 1 diabetes. The protocol was immunoSEQ multiplex PCR, while the TCRdb copy is restricted to in-frame clones and leaves out a portion. The repertoire includes about 53,000 clones, around half of them detected once, and around 2.5% sits in the top ten. Sequences were obtained from Tregs from blood. These TCRs come from a woman between 40 and 55 years old with type 1 diabetes. The CDR3 runs from the conserved cysteine through the conserved F or W. The order of the fields is D gene, J gene, V gene, clone size, CDR3 DNA, CDR3 protein. D genes are given only for firm matches. Where a row states a size, it is once, few, many or the class of an expanded clone; other rows omit it.

TRBD1	TRBJ1-2	TRBV28	-	TGTGCAGCAGTCGGAACAGGGGGCTTAGGCTACACCTTC	CAAVGTGGLGYTF
-	TRBJ1-1	TRBV7-2	once	TGTGCCAGCACCCTGGGGGGACTGAACACTGAAGCTTTCTTT	CASTLGGLNTEAFF
-	TRBJ1-2	TRBV29-1	-	TGCAGCGTTGAGCGGCCAGCTTATGGCTACACCTTC	CSVERPAYGYTF
-	TRBJ1-4	TRBV28	-	TGTGCCAGCAGGGGACAAGGAAGGGGAGATGAAAAACTGTTTTTT	CASRGQGRGDEKLFF
-	TRBJ1-1	TRBV19	few	TGTGCCACCCGGGGGGGGTCCTTGAACACTGAAGCTTTCTTT	CATRGGSLNTEAFF
TRBD2	TRBJ2-5	TRBV9	-	TGTGCCAGCAGCGTAAGGGGGGGGACTAGCGGGGAAGAGACCCAGTACTTC	CASSVRGGTSGEETQYF
-	TRBJ2-7	TRBV5-1	few	TGCGCCAGCAGACCGGACTGGGGTTCCTACGAGCAGTACTTC	CASRPDWGSYEQYF
-	TRBJ2-7	TRBV7-9	-	TGTGCCAGCAGCTTGGAAGCGGGTTCCGCCTACGAGCAGTACTTC	CASSLEAGSAYEQYF
TRBD1	TRBJ1-4	TRBV29-1	-	TGCAGCGCTGGGACAGACCTAGAAAGTAAAAAACTGTTTTTT	CSAGTDLESKKLFF
-	TRBJ2-1	TRBV5-1	once	TGCGCCAGCAGCTTGGGTCCTCTAGCAGTCGCGGAGCAGTTCTTC	CASSLGPLAVAEQFF
-	TRBJ2-7	TRBV5-1	-	TGCGCCAGCAGCTTGGAGAGGAGCTCCTACGAGCAGTACTTC	CASSLERSSYEQYF
-	TRBJ2-7	TRBV19	-	TGTGCCAGTAGTTCCAGCGCCGTCACCTACGAGCAGTACTTC	CASSSSAVTYEQYF
-	TRBJ1-4	TRBV19	-	TGTGCCAGTAGTACGCCGACGGGAGGTAATGAAAAACTGTTTTTT	CASSTPTGGNEKLFF
-	TRBJ2-1	TRBV7-9	few	TGTGCCAGCAGCTTAGGGGTAGCCCTGGGTGAGCAGTTCTTC	CASSLGVALGEQFF
-	TRBJ2-5	TRBV2	-	TGTGCCAGCAGTGAATCCGGGGGAGGGACCCAGTACTTC	CASSESGGGTQYF
-	TRBJ1-4	TRBV28	-	TGTGCCAGCAGCATCGAGGGCGCAACTAATGAAAAACTGTTTTTT	CASSIEGATNEKLFF
TRBD1	TRBJ1-1	TRBV19	-	TGTGCCAGTAGTAGCCGGACAGGGAAGATGAACACTGAAGCTTTCTTT	CASSSRTGKMNTEAFF
TRBD1	TRBJ1-1	TRBV10-2	-	TGCGCCAGCAGTGAACAGGGGGCTAACGTGCTCTTT	CASSEQGANVLF
-	TRBJ2-7	TRBV11-2	once	TGTGCCAGCAGCTTCCTTGGGCTCTCCTACGAGCAGTACTTC	CASSFLGLSYEQYF
-	TRBJ2-7	TRBV6-1	-	TGTGCCAGCAGTGAAGGGGGGGACTCTACCGGTACCTACGAGCAGTACTTC	CASSEGGDSTGTYEQYF
-	TRBJ2-6	TRBV5-1	-	TGCGCCAGCAGCCCCGGACAGTCTGGGGCCAACGTCCTGACTTTC	CASSPGQSGANVLTF
-	TRBJ1-1	TRBV7-9	-	TGTGCCAGCAGCTTAATGGGGTCCCGGGGGTTT	CASSLMGSRGF
-	TRBJ2-6	TRBV29-1	few	TGCAGCGTGGGGAAAGGGGGCTCTGGGGCCAACGTCCTGACTTTC	CSVGKGGSGANVLTF
TRBD1	TRBJ2-1	TRBV5-1	-	TGCGCCAGCAGCTTGGCCGGCAGGGGGAGAGTTGAGCAGTTCTTC	CASSLAGRGRVEQFF
-	TRBJ2-7	TRBV9	-	TGTGCCAGCAGCGTAGAACCAGGACTATCTACCTACGAGCAGTACTTC	CASSVEPGLSTYEQYF
TRBD1	TRBJ2-2	TRBV18	-	TGTGCCAGCTTCCAACAGGGGGCCAACACCGGGGAGCTGTTTTTT	CASFQQGANTGELFF
TRBD1	TRBJ2-5	TRBV6-6	-	TGTGCCAGCAGTTACGTGGAGGGACAGGGACAAGAGACCCAGTACTTC	CASSYVEGQGQETQYF
-	TRBJ2-2	TRBV7-3	many	TGTGCCAGCAGCTTTACAGGAACCGGGGAGCTGTTTTTT	CASSFTGTGELFF
-	TRBJ2-7	TRBV30	few	TGTGCCTGGGGGACTCTTCTCAACGAGCAGTACTTC	CAWGTLLNEQYF
TRBD1	TRBJ2-5	TRBV7-9	-	TGTGCCAGCAGCTTAGGGACAGGTATTGCAGAGACCCAGTACTTC	CASSLGTGIAETQYF
-	TRBJ2-5	TRBV9	-	TGTGCCAGCAAGGAGGTCGTTGGGGGCTTCCAAGAGACCCAGTACTTC	CASKEVVGGFQETQYF
-	TRBJ1-1	TRBV18	-	TGTGCCAGCTCACCCCGGGTAGGGGGATCCACTGAAGCTTTCTTT	CASSPRVGGSTEAFF
TRBD2	TRBJ2-7	TRBV5-1	-	TGCGCCAGCAGCACCACGGGGGGTGGAGGCTACGAGCAGTACTTC	CASSTTGGGGYEQYF